Each of the 6 T cell receptor beta chains below was sequenced from the same sample in a study of blood T cell repertoires in COVID-19. Sequencing was performed with immunoSEQ multiplex PCR; in TCRdb, only in-frame clones are kept and a portion is missing. The sample lists about 99,000 clones, about 79% occurring once. The sample consisted of peripheral blood. The receptors stem from an elderly woman with active or convalescent COVID-19.

This rearrangement joins TRBV7-2 to TRBJ2-1, with 10 bases that match TRBD2. The CDR3 contains 15 residues. CDR1 is SGHTA, CDR2 FQGNSA, per germline. The trim removed 1 base at V and 4 bases at J, leaving 1 base unmatched. The CDR3 sequence: CASSLEAGGYNEQFF. As DNA, the CDR3 is TGTGCCAGCAGCTTAGAAGCGGGAGGGTACAATGAGCAGTTCTTC.

For this clone: This may arise from a read error, as a much more abundant clone is one base away. The CDR3 does not close with the conserved phenylalanine or tryptophan, likely indicating a read error. The J gene is TRBJ2-7, the V gene TRBV29-1; D perhaps matches TRBD1 (6 bases). Trimming took 7 bases from V and 3 from J, leaving 16 bases between them. This CDR3 is built from 13 residues. CDR1 is SQVTM, CDR2 ANQGSEA, per germline. CDR3 sequence (DNA): TGCAGCGCCAAGGCAGGGGATCTCTACGAGCAGTACCTC. This codes for CSAKAGDLYEQYL.

The rearrangement links TRBV6-1 to TRBJ2-5, with D tentatively TRBD2 (6 bases). This CDR3 has 12 residues. From germline, CDR1 is MNHNS and CDR2 SASEGT. Trimming removed 3 bases at V and 5 bases at J, with 7 bases between. The CDR3 region is CASSDGGETQYF. As DNA, the CDR3 is TGTGCCAGCAGTGATGGGGGGGAGACCCAGTACTTC.

This clone was seen many times. The CDR3 here is CASSFRVNTEAFF. CDR3 DNA sequence: TGTGCCAGCAGTTTTCGGGTAAACACTGAAGCTTTCTTT. The chain employs TRBV28 and TRBJ1-1; no reliable D call. Germline V CDR1 and CDR2: MDHEN, SYDVKM. This CDR3 has 13 residues. Trimming took off 3 bases at V and 2 bases at J, with 7 bases between the two ends.

The sample holds many counts of this clone. The chain carries TRBV27 and TRBJ2-2; TRBD1 matches 12 bases. This CDR3 is built from 17 residues. Germline CDR1 MNHEY, CDR2 SMNVEV (reference sequence). The ends lost 6 bases at V and 6 bases at J; junction bases unmatched: 11. The CDR3 nucleotides are TGTGCCAGCAGGCGGGACAGGGGGCCCGGGAGATCCGGGGAGCTGTTTTTT. Amino acid sequence: CASRRDRGPGRSGELFF.

V usage is TRBV20-1 and J usage is TRBJ1-1; no clear D. With 6 bases removed from V and 0 bases from J, the gap between germline ends came to 11 bases. Germline CDR1 is DFQATT and CDR2 is SNEGSKA (reference sequence). There are 13 residues in the CDR3. CDR3 DNA: TGCAGTGCCAGTCCGCGGCTGAACACTGAAGCTTTCTTT. Amino acid sequence: CSASPRLNTEAFF.